Below, one T cell receptor (beta chain) is given with its context. Trimming pared 8 bases from V and 1 base from J, leaving 8 bases between. Germline CDR1 and CDR2: SNHLY and FYNNEI. This CDR3 comprises 13 residues. This record comes from a study of blood T cell repertoires in COVID-19. Study overall: The United States, Italy and Spain were the sources of the acute and convalescent COVID-19 samples. PBMCs, B-cell-depleted T cells, or T cells were the source of the cDNA or gDNA that made up the material.

How the authors handled the data: Researchers report that nucleated cell counts were estimated from reference gene primer amplification. Method: immunoSEQ multiplex PCR; TCRdb's copy keeps in-frame clones and lacks some. V, J and clone size reflect that table, while D and trimming were determined from the DNA. In the table there are about 46,000 clones, roughly 85% of which are singletons. This sequence was found in a woman aged 80 or over with COVID-19, enrolled during active disease. The rearrangement links TRBV2 to TRBJ2-2; D is unclear. Sequencing was performed on peripheral blood. The CDR3: CASDSVNTGELFF. The CDR3 DNA reads TGTGCCAGCGACTCTGTGAACACCGGGGAGCTGTTTTTT.